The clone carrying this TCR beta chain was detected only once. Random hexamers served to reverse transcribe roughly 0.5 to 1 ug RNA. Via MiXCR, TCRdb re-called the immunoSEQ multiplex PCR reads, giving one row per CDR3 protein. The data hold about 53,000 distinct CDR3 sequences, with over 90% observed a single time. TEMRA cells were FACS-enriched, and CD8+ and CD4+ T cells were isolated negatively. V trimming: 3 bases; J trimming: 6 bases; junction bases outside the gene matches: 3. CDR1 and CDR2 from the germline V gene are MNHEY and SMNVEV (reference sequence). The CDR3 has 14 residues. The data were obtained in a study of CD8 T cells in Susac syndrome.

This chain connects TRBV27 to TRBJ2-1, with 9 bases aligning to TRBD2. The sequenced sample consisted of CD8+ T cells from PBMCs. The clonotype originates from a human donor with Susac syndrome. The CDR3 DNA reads TGTGCCAGCAGTTTTCCGGGACTAGCCAATGAGCAGTTCTTC. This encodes CASSFPGLANEQFF.